These 18 T cell receptor beta chains share one sample of origin, sequenced in a study of OX40 agonist ivuxolimab in advanced cancers. Measured with immunoSEQ multiplex PCR; TCRdb has only the in-frame clones, and not every one. The data show approximately 70,000 clones, around nine tenths seen once. Source: CD4+ or CD8+ T cells sorted from blood, taken in a trial of the OX40 agonist ivuxolimab. These receptors were taken from an adult with an advanced solid tumor such as melanoma, head and neck, liver or kidney cancer.

The chain links TRBV27 to TRBJ2-1, with D maybe TRBD2 (8 bases). V shed 2 bases and J shed 6 bases, with 23 bases lying between them. Germline V CDR1 and CDR2: MNHEY, SMNVEV (reference sequence). This CDR3 contains 18 residues. The CDR3: CASSLGGGGGPPGNEQFF. CDR3 DNA: TGTGCCAGCAGTTTAGGAGGGGGCGGGGGGCCGCCGGGCAATGAGCAGTTCTTC.

The chain combines TRBV6-1 with TRBJ2-3, with a possible D match to TRBD1 (6 bases). The CDR3 has 15 amino acids. Germline loops: CDR1 MNHNS, CDR2 SASEGT. The V end was cut by 5 bases, the J end by 3 bases, with 15 bases between. CDR3 nucleotides: TGTGCCAGCAGTCCGACAGGTTTCGGGACAGATACGCAGTATTTT. Amino acid sequence: CASSPTGFGTDTQYF.

The rearrangement uses TRBV6-5 and TRBJ1-2; D may be TRBD1 (5 bases). CDR1 and CDR2 (germline): MNHEY, SVGAGI. V was pared by 4 bases and J by 0 bases, with 12 bases between. The CDR3 runs 15 residues. In nucleotides, the CDR3 is TGTGCCAGCAGTTTGGGGCAGGGCCCTAACTATGGCTACACCTTC. It specifies CASSLGQGPNYGYTF.

In its sample, this clone was seen once. The chain joins TRBV9 to TRBJ1-4; the D is unclear. Germline loops: CDR1 SGDLS, CDR2 YYNGEE. CDR3 length equals 16 residues. The V end was cut by 1 base, the J end by 8 bases, with 18 bases between. This CDR3 is CASSVSWRDEEEKLFF. The DNA for the CDR3 is TGTGCCAGCAGCGTATCATGGAGGGATGAGGAGGAAAAACTGTTTTTT.

The chain couples TRBV4-3 to TRBJ2-7; TRBD1 matches at 8 bases. J gave up 8 bases and V 0 bases, and 9 bases lay outside the gene matches. The germline gives CDR1 LGHNA, CDR2 YSLEER. This CDR3 comprises 15 residues. The CDR3 here is CASSQDQGAISQQYF. Here the CDR3 DNA reads TGCGCCAGCAGCCAAGACCAGGGGGCCATTTCTCAGCAGTACTTC.

This clone was picked up a small number of times. This chain joins TRBV9 and TRBJ2-2, with D tentatively TRBD1 or TRBD2 (5 bases each). Looked up from germline, CDR1 is SGDLS and CDR2 is YYNGEE. Deletions cut 3 bases from V and 4 bases from J, with 7 bases between. The CDR3 is 13 amino acids. DNA for the CDR3: TGTGCCAGCAGCGGGGGGACCACCGGGGAGCTGTTTTTT. Translation gives CASSGGTTGELFF.

The DNA for the CDR3 is TGTGCCAGCAGTTCCAGGGCAACCTACGAGCAGTACTTC. Residues: CASSSRATYEQYF. This chain uses TRBV28 with TRBJ2-7, with D possibly being TRBD1 (5 bases). Germline V gene sequence: CDR1 MDHEN, CDR2 SYDVKM. Trimming left V 4 bases short and J 2 bases short, with 9 bases between. This CDR3 has 13 amino acids.

The chain recombines TRBV13 with TRBJ2-2; 10 nucleotides match TRBD2. The J segment lost 2 bases and the V segment lost 5 bases, leaving 8 bases of the junction unmatched. The germline V gene has CDR1 PRHDT and CDR2 FYEKMQ (reference sequence). The CDR3 is made up of 17 amino acids. In DNA form, the CDR3 reads TGTGCCAGCAGCCTTGGACTAGCGGAGCGTAACACCGGGGAGCTGTTTTTT. This translates into CASSLGLAERNTGELFF.

This rearrangement joins TRBV29-1 to TRBJ2-5; the D is unclear. This CDR3 has 11 amino acids. V was clipped by 1 base and J by 5 bases, with 5 bases between them. Looked up from germline, CDR1 is SQVTM and CDR2 is ANQGSEA. CDR3 loop: CSVEVGETQYF. CDR3 in DNA: TGCAGCGTTGAAGTCGGCGAGACCCAGTACTTC.

This chain links TRBV7-2 with TRBJ1-1; 9 bases agree with TRBD1. Germline V gives CDR1 SGHTA, CDR2 FQGNSA. There are 17 residues in the CDR3. V shed 6 bases and J 5 bases; nucleotides not matched to a gene: 16. As DNA, the CDR3 is TGTGCCAGCAGTCACTCATACAGGGGGCGCAGGAAAACTGAAGCTTTCTTT. Protein: CASSHSYRGRRKTEAFF.

This chain uses TRBV7-9 with TRBJ1-4, with a tentative D call TRBD1 (5 bases). This CDR3 has 16 amino acids. V shed 4 bases and J shed 9 bases, with 21 bases lying between them. The germline CDR1 and CDR2 sequences are SEHNR and FQNEAQ (reference sequence). The chain's CDR3 is CASSSSWGSAYKKLFF. The CDR3 DNA reads as TGTGCCAGCAGCTCCAGTTGGGGGTCCGCTTACAAAAAACTGTTTTTT.

The J gene is TRBJ1-2, the V gene TRBV11-2; D not resolved. V gave up 1 base and J gave up 3 bases, with 12 bases separating them. Germline lookup yields CDR1 SGHAT and CDR2 FQNNGV. The CDR3 has 15 residues. The CDR3 region has the DNA TGTGCCAGCAGCTTAGGGCCTTCTGATTACTATGGCTACACCTTC. It is translated as CASSLGPSDYYGYTF.

The rearrangement joins TRBV6-5 to TRBJ2-7; weak D call: TRBD1 (6 bases). The V end lost 2 bases, the J end lost 0 bases, and 14 bases lay between the germline ends. The CDR3 has 16 residues. Germline CDR1 is MNHEY and CDR2 is SVGAGI. CDR3 sequence (DNA): TGTGCCAGCAGTTACCCCCGGGCAGGGGCCTCCTACGAGCAGTACTTC. Protein product: CASSYPRAGASYEQYF.

This chain uses TRBV7-9 with TRBJ1-2; 7 nucleotides agree with TRBD1. The CDR3 has 15 residues. V was pared by 7 bases and J by 7 bases, with 15 bases of the junction left unmatched. Looked up from germline, CDR1 is SEHNR and CDR2 is FQNEAQ (reference sequence). The CDR3 loop is CASTNGREGASGYTF. CDR3 DNA: TGTGCCAGCACAAACGGACGGGAGGGGGCGTCTGGCTACACCTTC.

This chain joins TRBV4-2 and TRBJ2-7; 8 bases agree with TRBD1. Trimming at V came to 0 bases and at J to 0 bases, leaving 4 bases not matched to a gene. The CDR3 covers 16 residues. The germline V gene encodes CDR1 LGHNA and CDR2 YNFKEQ. CDR3 nucleotide sequence: TGTGCCAGCAGCCAAGAGGCAGGGGGCTACTCCTACGAGCAGTACTTC. It encodes CASSQEAGGYSYEQYF.

This clone has a handful of counts. CDR3 region: CASSDRYPSTDTQYF. CDR3 DNA: TGTGCCAGCAGTGACAGGTACCCTAGCACAGATACGCAGTATTTT. The chain recombines TRBV28 with TRBJ2-3; a weak D match, TRBD1 (6 bases). CDR3 length: 15 residues. Trimming cost V 5 bases and J 0 bases, with 12 bases left between them. Germline V gene data show CDR1 as MDHEN and CDR2 as SYDVKM.

The CDR3 is CASSFRGTGNTIYF. CDR3 in DNA: TGTGCCAGCAGTTTCCGGGGTACTGGAAACACCATATATTTT. V and J are TRBV6-5 and TRBJ1-3; D gene unclear. Germline CDR1 MNHEY, CDR2 SVGAGI. This CDR3 spans 14 amino acids. Trimming pared 4 bases from V and 2 bases from J, leaving 9 bases between.

This clone was seen only once. The CDR3 sequence: CASSPGQGANGYTF. In DNA form, the CDR3 reads TGTGCCAGCAGCCCTGGACAGGGGGCGAATGGCTACACCTTC. The chain has TRBV7-2 and TRBJ1-2, with 11 bases that match TRBD1. J gave up 6 bases and V 5 bases, and 5 bases lay outside the gene matches. CDR3 length equals 14 residues. Looked up from germline, CDR1 is SGHTA and CDR2 is FQGNSA. Filled out from reference TRBV7-2 and TRBJ1-2, the complete variable domain reads GAGVSQSPSNKVTEKGKDVELRCDPISGHTALYWYRQSLGQGLEFLIYFQGNSAPDKSGLPSDRFSAERTGGSVSTLTIQRTQQEDSAVYLCASSPGQGANGYTFGSGTRLTVV.